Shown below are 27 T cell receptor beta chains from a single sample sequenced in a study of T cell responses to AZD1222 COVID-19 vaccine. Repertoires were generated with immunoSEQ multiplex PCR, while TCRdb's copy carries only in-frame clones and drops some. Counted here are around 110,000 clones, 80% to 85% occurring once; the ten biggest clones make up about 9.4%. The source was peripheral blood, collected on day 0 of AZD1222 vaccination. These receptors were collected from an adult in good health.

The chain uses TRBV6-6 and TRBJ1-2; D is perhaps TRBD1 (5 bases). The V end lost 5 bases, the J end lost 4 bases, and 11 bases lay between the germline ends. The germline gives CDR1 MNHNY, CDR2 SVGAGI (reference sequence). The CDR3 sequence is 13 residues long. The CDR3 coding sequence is TGTGCCAGCAGTCCCTATGGGGCCTATGGCTACACCTTC. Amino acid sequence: CASSPYGAYGYTF.

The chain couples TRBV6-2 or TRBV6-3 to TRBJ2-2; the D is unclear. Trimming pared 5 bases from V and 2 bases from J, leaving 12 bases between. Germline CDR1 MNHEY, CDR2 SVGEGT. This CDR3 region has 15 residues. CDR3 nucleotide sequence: TGTGCCAGCAGTCTCGAATGGGCCAACACCGGGGAGCTGTTTTTT. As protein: CASSLEWANTGELFF.

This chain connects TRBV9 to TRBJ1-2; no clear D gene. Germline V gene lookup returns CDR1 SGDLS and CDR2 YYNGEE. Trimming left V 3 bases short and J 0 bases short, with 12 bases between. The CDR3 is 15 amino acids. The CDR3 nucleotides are TGTGCCAGCAGCGAGGGAGATCCGGCTAACTATGGCTACACCTTC. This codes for CASSEGDPANYGYTF. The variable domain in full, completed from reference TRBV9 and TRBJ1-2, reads DSGVTQTPKHLITATGQRVTLRCSPRSGDLSVYWYQQSLDQGLQFLIQYYNGEERAKGNILERFSAQQFPDLHSELNLSSLELGDSALYFCASSEGDPANYGYTFGSGTRLTVV.

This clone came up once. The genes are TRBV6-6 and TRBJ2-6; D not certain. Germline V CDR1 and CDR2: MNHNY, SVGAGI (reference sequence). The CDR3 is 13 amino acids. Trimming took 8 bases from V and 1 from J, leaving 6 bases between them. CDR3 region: CASSLSGANVLTF. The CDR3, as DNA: TGTGCCAGCTCCCTGTCTGGGGCCAACGTCCTGACTTTC.

The CDR3 loop is CASSPNDPYEQYF. The CDR3 region has the DNA TGTGCCAGCAGCCCTAATGACCCCTACGAGCAGTACTTC. The chain is built from TRBV3-1 (or the pseudogene TRBV3-2) and TRBJ2-7, with D unresolved. The CDR3 sequence is 13 residues long. V lost 4 bases and J 2 bases, leaving 9 bases between the germline ends. Germline CDR1 LGHDT, CDR2 YNNKEL (reference sequence).

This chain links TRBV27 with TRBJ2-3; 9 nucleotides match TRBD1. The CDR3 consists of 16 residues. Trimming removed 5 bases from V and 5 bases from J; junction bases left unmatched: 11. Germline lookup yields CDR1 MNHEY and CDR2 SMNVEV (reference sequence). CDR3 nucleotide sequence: TGTGCCAGCAGTCCAGGACAGGGGCGAGGAGGAGATACGCAGTATTTT. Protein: CASSPGQGRGGDTQYF.

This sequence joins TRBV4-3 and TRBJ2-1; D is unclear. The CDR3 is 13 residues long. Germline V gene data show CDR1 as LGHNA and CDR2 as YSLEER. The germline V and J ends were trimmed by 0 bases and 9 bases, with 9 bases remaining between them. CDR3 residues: CASSQDWSTEQFF. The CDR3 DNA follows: TGCGCCAGCAGCCAAGATTGGAGTACTGAGCAGTTCTTC.

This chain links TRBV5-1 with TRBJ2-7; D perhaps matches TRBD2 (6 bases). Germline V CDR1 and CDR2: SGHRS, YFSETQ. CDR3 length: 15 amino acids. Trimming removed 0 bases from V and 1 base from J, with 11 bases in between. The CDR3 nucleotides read TGCGCCAGCAGCTTGGTTGCGGGAAGTTCCTACGAGCAGTACTTC. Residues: CASSLVAGSSYEQYF.

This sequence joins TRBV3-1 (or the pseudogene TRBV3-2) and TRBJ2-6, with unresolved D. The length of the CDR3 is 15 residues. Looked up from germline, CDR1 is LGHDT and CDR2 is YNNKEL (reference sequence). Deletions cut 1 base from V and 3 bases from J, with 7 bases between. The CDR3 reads CASSQGSYGANVLTF. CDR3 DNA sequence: TGTGCCAGCAGCCAAGGATCTTATGGGGCCAACGTCCTGACTTTC.

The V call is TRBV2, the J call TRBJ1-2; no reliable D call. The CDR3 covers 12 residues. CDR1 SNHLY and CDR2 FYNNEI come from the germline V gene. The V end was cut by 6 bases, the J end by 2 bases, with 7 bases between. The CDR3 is CASRGFNYGYTF. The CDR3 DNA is TGTGCCAGCAGGGGGTTCAACTATGGCTACACCTTC.

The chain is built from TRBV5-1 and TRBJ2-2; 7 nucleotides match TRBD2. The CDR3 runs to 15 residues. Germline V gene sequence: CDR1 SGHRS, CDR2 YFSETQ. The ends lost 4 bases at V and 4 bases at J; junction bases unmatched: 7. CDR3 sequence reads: CASSPRGVATGELFF. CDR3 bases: TGCGCCAGCAGCCCTCGGGGGGTGGCCACCGGGGAGCTGTTTTTT.

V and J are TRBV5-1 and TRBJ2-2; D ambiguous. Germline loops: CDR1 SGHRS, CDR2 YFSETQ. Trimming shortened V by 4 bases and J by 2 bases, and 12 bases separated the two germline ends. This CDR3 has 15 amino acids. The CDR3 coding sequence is TGCGCCAGCAGCGGCTTAGGTTTTAACACCGGGGAGCTGTTTTTT. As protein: CASSGLGFNTGELFF.

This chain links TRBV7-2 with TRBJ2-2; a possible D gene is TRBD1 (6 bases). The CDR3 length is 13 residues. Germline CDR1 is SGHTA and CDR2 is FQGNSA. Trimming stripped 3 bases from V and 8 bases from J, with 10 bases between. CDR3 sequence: CASSFGGQGELFF. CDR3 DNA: TGTGCCAGCAGCTTTGGGGGACAAGGGGAGCTGTTTTTT.

Written as DNA, the CDR3 is TGTGCCAGCAGCTTGGCTCGGACAGGGTACGCTGAAGCTTTCTTT. Its protein product is CASSLARTGYAEAFF. The rearrangement links TRBV5-4 to TRBJ1-1; TRBD1 matches at 8 bases. V lost 0 bases and J lost 6; bases outside the gene matches: 7. Germline V gene lookup returns CDR1 SGHNT and CDR2 YYREEE (reference sequence). The CDR3 consists of 15 residues. Full variable domain (remainder filled in from reference TRBV5-4 and TRBJ1-1): ETGVTQSPTHLIKTRGQQVTLRCSSQSGHNTVSWYQQALGQGPQFIFQYYREEENGRGNFPPRFSGLQFPNYSSELNVNALELDDSALYLCASSLARTGYAEAFFGQGTRLTVV.

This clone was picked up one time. This CDR3 is CASSPQVNPNTEAFF. The CDR3 DNA follows: TGTGCCAGCAGCCCCCAGGTAAATCCGAACACTGAAGCTTTCTTT. This chain uses TRBV5-4 with TRBJ1-1; D call uncertain. The CDR3 spans 15 residues. The V end was cut by 4 bases, the J end by 1 base, with 14 bases between. Germline V CDR1 and CDR2: SGHNT, YYREEE (reference sequence).

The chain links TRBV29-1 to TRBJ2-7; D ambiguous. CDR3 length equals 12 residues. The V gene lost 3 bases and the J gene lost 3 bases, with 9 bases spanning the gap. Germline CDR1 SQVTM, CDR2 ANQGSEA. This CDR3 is CSVEGVGYEQYF. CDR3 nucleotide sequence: TGCAGCGTTGAGGGTGTGGGCTACGAGCAGTACTTC.

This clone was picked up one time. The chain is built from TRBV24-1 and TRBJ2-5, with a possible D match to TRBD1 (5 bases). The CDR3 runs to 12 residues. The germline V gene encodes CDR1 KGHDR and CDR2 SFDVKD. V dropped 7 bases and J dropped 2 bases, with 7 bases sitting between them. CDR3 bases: TGTGCCACCAGCAACAGGCAAGAGACCCAGTACTTC. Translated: CATSNRQETQYF.

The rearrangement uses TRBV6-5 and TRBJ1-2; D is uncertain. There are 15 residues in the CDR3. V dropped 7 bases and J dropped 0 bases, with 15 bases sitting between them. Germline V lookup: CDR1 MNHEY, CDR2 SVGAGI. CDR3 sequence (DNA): TGTGCCAGCACCTTCTTTCTGGGAGCTAACTATGGCTACACCTTC. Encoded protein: CASTFFLGANYGYTF.

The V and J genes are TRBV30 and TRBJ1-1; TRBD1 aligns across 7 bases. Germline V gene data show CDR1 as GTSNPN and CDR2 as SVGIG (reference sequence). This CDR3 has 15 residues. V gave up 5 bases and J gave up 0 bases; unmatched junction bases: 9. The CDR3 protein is CAWDPGQNMNTEAFF. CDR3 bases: TGTGCCTGGGACCCGGGACAGAACATGAACACTGAAGCTTTCTTT.

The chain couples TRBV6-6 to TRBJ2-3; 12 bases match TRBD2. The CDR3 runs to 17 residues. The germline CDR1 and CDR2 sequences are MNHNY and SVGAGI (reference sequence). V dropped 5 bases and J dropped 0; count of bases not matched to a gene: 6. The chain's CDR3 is CASSRPGTSGSTDTQYF. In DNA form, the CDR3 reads TGTGCCAGCAGTCGACCCGGGACTAGCGGGAGCACAGATACGCAGTATTTT.

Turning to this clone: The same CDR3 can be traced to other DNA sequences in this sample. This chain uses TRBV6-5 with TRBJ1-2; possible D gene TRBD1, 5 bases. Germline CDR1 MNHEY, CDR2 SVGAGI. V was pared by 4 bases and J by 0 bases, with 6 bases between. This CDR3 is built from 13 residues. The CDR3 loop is CASSSGSNYGYTF. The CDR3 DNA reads TGTGCCAGCAGTTCAGGGTCTAACTATGGCTACACCTTC.

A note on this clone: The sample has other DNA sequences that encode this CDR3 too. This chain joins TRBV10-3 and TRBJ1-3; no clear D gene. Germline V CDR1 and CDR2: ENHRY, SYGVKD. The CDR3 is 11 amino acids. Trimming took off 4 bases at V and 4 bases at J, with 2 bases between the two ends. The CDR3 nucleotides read TGTGCCATCAGTGGGGGAAACACCATATATTTT. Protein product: CAISGGNTIYF.

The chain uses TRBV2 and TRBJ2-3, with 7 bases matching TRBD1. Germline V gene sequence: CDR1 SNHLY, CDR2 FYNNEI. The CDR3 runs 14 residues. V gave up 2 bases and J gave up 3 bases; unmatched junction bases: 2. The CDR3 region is CASSEQGVTDTQYF. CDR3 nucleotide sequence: TGTGCCAGCAGTGAACAGGGGGTGACAGATACGCAGTATTTT.

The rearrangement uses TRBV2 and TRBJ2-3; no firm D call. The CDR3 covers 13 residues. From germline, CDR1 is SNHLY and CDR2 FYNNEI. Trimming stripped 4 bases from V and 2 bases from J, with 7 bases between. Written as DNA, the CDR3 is TGTGCCAGCAGTGTTAACCCCACAGATACGCAGTATTTT. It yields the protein CASSVNPTDTQYF.

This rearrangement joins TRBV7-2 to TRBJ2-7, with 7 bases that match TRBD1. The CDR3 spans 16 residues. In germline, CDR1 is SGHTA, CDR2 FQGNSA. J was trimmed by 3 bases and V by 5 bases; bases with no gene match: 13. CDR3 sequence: CASSPLGQEKFYEQYF. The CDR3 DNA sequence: TGTGCCAGCAGCCCACTCGGACAGGAGAAGTTCTACGAGCAGTACTTC.

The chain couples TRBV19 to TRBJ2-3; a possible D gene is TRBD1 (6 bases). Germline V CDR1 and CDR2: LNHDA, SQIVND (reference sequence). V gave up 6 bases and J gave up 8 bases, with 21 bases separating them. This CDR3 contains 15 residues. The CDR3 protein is CASRGFTGIGGTQYF. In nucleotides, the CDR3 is TGTGCCAGTAGGGGATTCACAGGGATTGGCGGTACGCAGTATTTT.

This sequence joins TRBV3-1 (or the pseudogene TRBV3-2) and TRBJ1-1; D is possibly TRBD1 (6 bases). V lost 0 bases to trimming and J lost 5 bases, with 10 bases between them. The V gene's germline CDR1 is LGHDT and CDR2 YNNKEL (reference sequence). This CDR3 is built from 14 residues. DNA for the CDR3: TGTGCCAGCAGCCAAGAGGGCAGGGGAACTGAAGCTTTCTTT. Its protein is CASSQEGRGTEAFF.